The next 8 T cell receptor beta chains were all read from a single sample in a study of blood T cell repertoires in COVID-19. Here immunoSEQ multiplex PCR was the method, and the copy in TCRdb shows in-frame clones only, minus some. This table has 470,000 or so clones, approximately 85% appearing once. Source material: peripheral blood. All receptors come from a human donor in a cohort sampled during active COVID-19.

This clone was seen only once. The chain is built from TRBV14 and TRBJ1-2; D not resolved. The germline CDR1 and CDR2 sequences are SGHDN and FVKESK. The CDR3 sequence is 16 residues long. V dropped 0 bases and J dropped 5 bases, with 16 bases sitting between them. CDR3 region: CASSQDREGRLYGYTF. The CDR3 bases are TGTGCCAGCAGCCAAGATCGGGAAGGACGGCTGTATGGCTACACCTTC.

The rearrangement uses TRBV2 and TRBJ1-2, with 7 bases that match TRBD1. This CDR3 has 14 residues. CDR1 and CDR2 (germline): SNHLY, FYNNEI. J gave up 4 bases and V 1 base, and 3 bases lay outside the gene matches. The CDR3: CASSEGRDSYGYTF. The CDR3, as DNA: TGTGCCAGCAGTGAAGGTCGGGACAGCTATGGCTACACCTTC.

In DNA form, the CDR3 reads TGTGCCAGTACCCGACAGGGAGGCCTCGATGAGCAGTTCTTC. This sequence encodes CASTRQGGLDEQFF. The chain uses TRBV19 and TRBJ2-1; maybe TRBD1 (7 bases). V lost 7 bases and J 8 bases, leaving 18 bases between the germline ends. The CDR3 is made up of 14 amino acids. Germline V gene sequence: CDR1 LNHDA, CDR2 SQIVND (reference sequence).

CDR3 protein: CASSERAITDTQYF. The CDR3 coding sequence is TGTGCCAGCAGTGAACGTGCTATCACAGATACGCAGTATTTT. The rearrangement uses TRBV2 and TRBJ2-3; D is ambiguous. Germline values: CDR1 SNHLY, CDR2 FYNNEI. This CDR3 spans 14 amino acids. The V gene lost 2 bases and the J gene lost 2 bases, with 8 bases spanning the gap.

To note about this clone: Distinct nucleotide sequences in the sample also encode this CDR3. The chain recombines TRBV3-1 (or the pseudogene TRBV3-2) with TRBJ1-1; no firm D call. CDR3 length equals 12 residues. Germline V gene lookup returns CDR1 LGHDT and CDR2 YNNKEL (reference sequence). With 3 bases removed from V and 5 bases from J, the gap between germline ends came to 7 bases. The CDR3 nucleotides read TGTGCCAGCAGCCACGGAGGGACTGAAGCTTTCTTT. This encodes CASSHGGTEAFF.

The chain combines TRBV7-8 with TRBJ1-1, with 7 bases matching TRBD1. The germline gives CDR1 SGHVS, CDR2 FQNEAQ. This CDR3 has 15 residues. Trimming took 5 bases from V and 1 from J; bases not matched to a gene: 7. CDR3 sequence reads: CASSLQGGKNTEAFF. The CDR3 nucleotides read TGTGCCAGCAGCCTTCAGGGGGGCAAGAACACTGAAGCTTTCTTT.

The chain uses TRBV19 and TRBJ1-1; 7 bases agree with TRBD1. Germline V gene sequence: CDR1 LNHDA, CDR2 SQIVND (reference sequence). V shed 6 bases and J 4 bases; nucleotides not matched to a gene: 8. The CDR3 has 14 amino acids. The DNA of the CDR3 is TGTGCCAGTAGCCCACAGGGGTGGGGCACTGAAGCTTTCTTT. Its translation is CASSPQGWGTEAFF.

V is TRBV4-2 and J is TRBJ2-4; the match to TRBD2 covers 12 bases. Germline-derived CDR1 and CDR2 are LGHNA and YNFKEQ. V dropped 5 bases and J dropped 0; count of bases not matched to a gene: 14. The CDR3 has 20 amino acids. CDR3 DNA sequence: TGTGCCAGCAGCAAAGGACTAGCGGGGATGGGGATACTAGCCAAAAACATTCAGTACTTC. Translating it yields CASSKGLAGMGILAKNIQYF.